One and the same sample provided the 30 T cell receptor beta chains below, sequenced in a study of blood T cell repertoires in COVID-19. Repertoires were generated with immunoSEQ multiplex PCR, while TCRdb's copy carries only in-frame clones and drops some. The sample holds around 230,000 clones; roughly four fifths are singletons and the top ten take over 7.5%. Material for sequencing was peripheral blood. The source is an elderly woman with acute or convalescent COVID-19.

V is TRBV2 and J is TRBJ1-2; possible D gene TRBD1, 6 bases. CDR1 and CDR2 from the germline V gene are SNHLY and FYNNEI. The CDR3 loop spans 17 amino acids. Deletions cut 2 bases from V and 1 base from J, with 17 bases between. The CDR3, as DNA: TGTGCCAGCAGTGAAAGGCGGGGGCCCTCCTTTAACTATGGCTACACCTTC. Its protein is CASSERRGPSFNYGYTF. Based on the CDR3 plus reference TRBV2 and TRBJ1-2, the full variable domain is EPEVTQTPSHQVTQMGQEVILRCVPISNHLYFYWYRQILGQKVEFLVSFYNNEISEKSEIFDDQFSVERPDGSNFTLKIRSTKLEDSAMYFCASSERRGPSFNYGYTFGSGTRLTVV.

The rearrangement links TRBV14 to TRBJ2-1; 8 nucleotides line up with TRBD1. J lost 7 bases, V lost 4 bases, and 6 bases had no gene match. This CDR3 is 14 amino acids long. Germline loops: CDR1 SGHDN, CDR2 FVKESK. CDR3 sequence (DNA): TGTGCCAGCAGCCGGAGGACAGGGCTGAATGAGCAGTTCTTC. Translated, it gives CASSRRTGLNEQFF.

The chain employs TRBV5-4 and TRBJ1-2; D is undetermined. CDR3 length: 13 amino acids. Germline CDR1 is SGHNT and CDR2 is YYREEE (reference sequence). Trimming cost V 1 base and J 6 bases, with 10 bases left between them. The DNA for the CDR3 is TGTGCCAGCAGCTTGCTGTCCGGAGATGGCTACACCTTC. Protein: CASSLLSGDGYTF.

DNA for the CDR3: TGTGCTAGTGGTTTGCCCCGAGGAACGCAGTATTTT. Amino acid sequence: CASGLPRGTQYF. This sequence joins TRBV12-5 and TRBJ2-3; the D is unclear. Germline V gene data show CDR1 as LGHNT and CDR2 as FRNRAP. The CDR3 is 12 residues long. V lost 2 bases and J lost 9, with 9 bases in between.

This chain links TRBV6-1 with TRBJ1-5; the D is unclear. Germline lookup yields CDR1 MNHNS and CDR2 SASEGT. V was trimmed by 3 bases and J by 7 bases, leaving 10 bases between them. The CDR3 spans 13 residues. The CDR3 DNA sequence: TGTGCCAGCAGTGACCGGGAGTCCCAGCCCCAGCATTTT. Protein: CASSDRESQPQHF.

V gene TRBV28 combines with J gene TRBJ2-7; 7 nucleotides agree with TRBD1. The CDR3 is 14 amino acids. Germline assignment: CDR1 MDHEN and CDR2 SYDVKM. V was clipped by 5 bases and J by 0 bases; unmatched bases: 4. The CDR3 protein is CASSMTGISYEQYF. CDR3 in DNA: TGTGCCAGCAGTATGACAGGGATCTCCTACGAGCAGTACTTC.

The chain combines TRBV4-2 with TRBJ2-5; D not resolved. Trimming left V 3 bases short and J 7 bases short, with 9 bases between. The CDR3 consists of 12 residues. Germline V lookup: CDR1 LGHNA, CDR2 YNFKEQ. This CDR3 is CASSQSPGTQYF. The CDR3 DNA reads as TGTGCCAGCAGCCAGTCCCCAGGGACCCAGTACTTC.

This rearrangement joins TRBV11-3 to TRBJ2-7, with D tentatively TRBD1 (6 bases). From germline, CDR1 is SGHNT and CDR2 YENEEA. The CDR3 sequence is 12 residues long. V shed 1 base and J shed 8 bases, with 9 bases lying between them. The CDR3 is CASSLGQEKQYF. The CDR3 DNA reads as TGTGCCAGCAGCTTAGGACAGGAAAAGCAGTACTTC.

CDR3 DNA: TGTGCCAGCAGCTTAGTATCAGAGAACACTGAAGCTTTCTTT. This codes for CASSLVSENTEAFF. The chain couples TRBV9 to TRBJ1-1; D unresolved. V was shortened by 4 bases and J by 1 base, with 11 bases between the two germline ends. The CDR3 runs 14 residues. Per germline, CDR1 SGDLS and CDR2 YYNGEE.

This rearrangement joins TRBV3-1 (or the pseudogene TRBV3-2) to TRBJ2-2; 9 positions match TRBD1. The CDR3 sequence is 15 residues long. The germline V gene encodes CDR1 LGHDT and CDR2 YNNKEL (reference sequence). V was pared by 4 bases and J by 3 bases, with 3 bases of the junction left unmatched. CDR3 DNA: TGTGCCAGCAGCCGCGACAGGGGGGACACCGGGGAGCTGTTTTTT. It encodes CASSRDRGDTGELFF.

This chain joins TRBV7-2 and TRBJ2-3; D is unclear. The CDR3 spans 13 residues. V dropped 8 bases and J dropped 0 bases, with 9 bases sitting between them. Germline values: CDR1 SGHTA, CDR2 FQGNSA. CDR3 DNA: TGTGCCAGCCGCGGCATGAGCACAGATACGCAGTATTTT. Translated, it gives CASRGMSTDTQYF.

This clone was observed a handful of times. The rearrangement uses TRBV7-9 and TRBJ1-1; D is uncertain. In germline, CDR1 is SEHNR, CDR2 FQNEAQ (reference sequence). Trimming pared 1 base from V and 4 bases from J, leaving 10 bases between. This CDR3 has 14 amino acids. CDR3 region: CASSLVEGPTEAFF. The DNA for the CDR3 is TGTGCCAGCAGCTTAGTTGAGGGCCCCACTGAAGCTTTCTTT.

The chain recombines TRBV18 with TRBJ1-4; 9 bases match TRBD1. CDR3 length equals 13 residues. V lost 6 bases to trimming and J lost 8 bases; unmatched junction nucleotides: 4. Looked up from germline, CDR1 is KGHSH and CDR2 is LQKENI. The CDR3 region has the DNA TGTGCCAGCTCGACCGGGACAGGGGAAAAACTGTTTTTT. It specifies CASSTGTGEKLFF.

The J gene is TRBJ2-1, the V gene TRBV4-2; TRBD2 agrees at 7 bases. V lost 0 bases and J lost 9; bases outside the gene matches: 8. From germline, CDR1 is LGHNA and CDR2 YNFKEQ. This CDR3 has 15 residues. The CDR3 region is CASSQEFRGVGEQFF. Written as DNA, the CDR3 is TGTGCCAGCAGCCAAGAATTTCGGGGGGTCGGTGAGCAGTTCTTC.

The chain couples TRBV12-5 to TRBJ2-5, with D perhaps TRBD1 (5 bases). CDR3 size: 14 residues. The V end lost 3 bases, the J end lost 3 bases, and 11 bases lay between the germline ends. Germline V gene data show CDR1 as LGHNT and CDR2 as FRNRAP. As DNA, the CDR3 is TGTGCTAGTGGTTTCACTCACAGGAAAGAGACCCAGTACTTC. It codes for CASGFTHRKETQYF.

The V gene is TRBV5-6, the J gene TRBJ1-4; D is possibly TRBD1 (5 bases). This CDR3 contains 15 residues. Germline CDR1 reads SGHDT; CDR2 reads YYEEEE. V gave up 3 bases and J gave up 4 bases, with 13 bases separating them. This CDR3 reads CASSSLGAGNEKLFF. The CDR3 DNA reads as TGTGCCAGCAGCTCCCTAGGGGCAGGTAATGAAAAACTGTTTTTT.

CDR3 sequence (DNA): TGTGCCAGCAGTGACCGATCAGGGGGCACTGAAGCTTTCTTT. It translates to CASSDRSGGTEAFF. The chain has TRBV25-1 and TRBJ1-1; 7 bases agree with TRBD1. V trimming: 3 bases; J trimming: 4 bases; junction bases outside the gene matches: 5. Germline V gene lookup returns CDR1 MGHDK and CDR2 SYGVNS. The CDR3 has 14 amino acids.

The rearrangement joins TRBV14 to TRBJ2-5; 12 bases align to TRBD2. With 3 bases clipped from V and 3 bases from J, the junction kept 8 bases outside the gene matches. This CDR3 spans 17 amino acids. Germline CDR1 is SGHDN and CDR2 is FVKESK. The CDR3 protein is CASSHWTSGATKETQYF. The CDR3 coding sequence is TGTGCCAGCAGCCACTGGACTAGCGGGGCTACCAAAGAGACCCAGTACTTC.

The V and J genes are TRBV7-9 and TRBJ2-1; the D gene is possibly TRBD2 (6 bases). Trimming shortened V by 7 bases and J by 4 bases, and 14 bases separated the two germline ends. The CDR3 contains 14 residues. Germline values: CDR1 SEHNR, CDR2 FQNEAQ (reference sequence). The CDR3: CASIIVGGYNEQFF. The CDR3, as DNA: TGTGCCAGCATCATCGTTGGGGGGTACAATGAGCAGTTCTTC.

V gene TRBV6-5 combines with J gene TRBJ2-7; weak D call: TRBD1 (5 bases). CDR1 and CDR2 (germline): MNHEY, SVGAGI. This CDR3 spans 16 amino acids. V gave up 5 bases and J gave up 6 bases, with 23 bases separating them. The CDR3 is CASSNYPVWGLSEQYF. DNA of the CDR3: TGTGCCAGCAGTAACTACCCAGTGTGGGGCCTTTCCGAGCAGTACTTC.

The V call is TRBV28, the J call TRBJ2-1; D uncertain. The CDR3 has 18 amino acids. Trimming left V 5 bases short and J 0 bases short, with 20 bases between. Germline V CDR1 and CDR2: MDHEN, SYDVKM. The CDR3 reads CASSDTIYLSSSYNEQFF. In nucleotides, the CDR3 is TGTGCCAGCAGTGACACGATTTATTTGTCGAGCTCCTACAATGAGCAGTTCTTC.

The rearrangement joins TRBV19 to TRBJ1-5; 7 nucleotides align to TRBD1. V lost 3 bases to trimming and J lost 4 bases; unmatched junction nucleotides: 3. The CDR3 has 14 residues. Germline values: CDR1 LNHDA, CDR2 SQIVND (reference sequence). CDR3 sequence (DNA): TGTGCCAGTAGTATTCAGGGGGGAAATCAGCCCCAGCATTTT. Protein product: CASSIQGGNQPQHF.

The chain is built from TRBV20-1 and TRBJ2-4; 10 bases match TRBD2. After removal of 3 bases from V and 8 bases from J, the junction contained 13 bases not matched to a gene. The length of the CDR3 is 16 residues. Germline CDR1 is DFQATT and CDR2 is SNEGSKA (reference sequence). The CDR3 spells CSASRASGGPSDIQYF. The CDR3 region has the DNA TGCAGTGCTAGTCGGGCTAGCGGGGGCCCAAGTGACATTCAGTACTTC.

Only a few counts were recorded for this clone. The chain recombines TRBV19 with TRBJ1-1; D unresolved. The CDR3 is 12 residues long. Trimming took off 4 bases at V and 5 bases at J, with 8 bases between the two ends. Germline V lookup: CDR1 LNHDA, CDR2 SQIVND (reference sequence). DNA of the CDR3: TGTGCCAGTAGTAAATCATTGACTGAAGCTTTCTTT. Translating it yields CASSKSLTEAFF.

This clone was seen only a few times. The rearrangement links TRBV5-8 to TRBJ2-3; no clear D gene. Trimming cost V 5 bases and J 0 bases, with 7 bases left between them. The CDR3 sequence is 13 residues long. Germline V gene sequence: CDR1 SGHTS, CDR2 YDEGEE. Here the CDR3 reads CASRPTSTDTQYF. Written as DNA, the CDR3 is TGTGCCAGCAGGCCGACTAGCACAGATACGCAGTATTTT.

This chain connects TRBV3-1 (or the pseudogene TRBV3-2) to TRBJ1-3; D unclear. V lost 7 bases to trimming and J lost 4 bases, with 11 bases between them. Looked up from germline, CDR1 is LGHDT and CDR2 is YNNKEL (reference sequence). The CDR3 spans 13 residues. This CDR3 is CASTQAEGNTIYF. The DNA for the CDR3 is TGTGCCAGCACCCAGGCGGAGGGAAACACCATATATTTT.

The chain joins TRBV6-5 to TRBJ1-5; D is uncertain. The CDR3 covers 14 residues. Germline CDR1 reads MNHEY; CDR2 reads SVGAGI. Deletions cut 10 bases from V and 0 bases from J, with 13 bases between. The CDR3 sequence is CATVAQGSNQPQHF. DNA of the CDR3: TGTGCCACCGTAGCTCAAGGTAGCAATCAGCCCCAGCATTTT.

The CDR3, as DNA: TGTGCCAGCAGCGTAGCTACAGGGACAGGGGAAGGCTACACCTTC. Protein product: CASSVATGTGEGYTF. V usage is TRBV9 and J usage is TRBJ1-2, with 10 bases aligning to TRBD1. Germline V gives CDR1 SGDLS, CDR2 YYNGEE. This CDR3 contains 15 residues. Trimming took 0 bases from V and 8 from J; bases not matched to a gene: 7.

V usage is TRBV3-1 (or the pseudogene TRBV3-2) and J usage is TRBJ2-7; D may be TRBD1 (6 bases). Trimming took off 3 bases at V and 6 bases at J, with 18 bases between the two ends. The germline V gene has CDR1 LGHDT and CDR2 YNNKEL (reference sequence). The CDR3 contains 15 residues. The CDR3 DNA sequence: TGTGCCAGCAGCCAGACGGGGCAGGGGTGGGTCGAGCAGTACTTC. As protein: CASSQTGQGWVEQYF.

The chain employs TRBV9 and TRBJ2-1; TRBD2 agrees at 10 bases. Per the germline V gene, CDR1 is SGDLS and CDR2 is YYNGEE. CDR3 length: 15 residues. V shed 0 bases and J 9 bases; nucleotides not matched to a gene: 6. CDR3 bases: TGTGCCAGCAGCGTAGCCAGCGGGGGGGCACTTGAGCAGTTCTTC. Translation gives CASSVASGGALEQFF. The full variable domain, in which reference TRBV9 and TRBJ2-1 provide the parts outside the CDR3, is DSGVTQTPKHLITATGQRVTLRCSPRSGDLSVYWYQQSLDQGLQFLIQYYNGEERAKGNILERFSAQQFPDLHSELNLSSLELGDSALYFCASSVASGGALEQFFGPGTRLTVL.